The source of this T cell receptor beta chain is a study of CD8 T cells in ankylosing spondylitis. Study-level findings and limits: Clones linked to the disease showed a CD8+ phenotype. They occurred at relatively low frequencies in peripheral blood. Blood of patients with ankylosing spondylitis appeared to be characterized by a TCR beta motif of seven or eight highly homologous variants. Reportedly, matched ankylosing spondylitis synovial fluid was significantly enriched for disease-linked clones.

Quantitative 5'-RACE with molecular barcodes generated TCR beta libraries. TCRdb re-called the 5' RACE reads with MiXCR, one entry per CDR3 protein. The sample yields around 99,000 distinct CDR3 sequences, about 9% seen once. The table lists this clonotype with a few counts. Its antigen is still unknown. Trimming shortened V by 5 bases and J by 0 bases, and 14 bases separated the two germline ends. The germline V gene encodes CDR1 SGHTA and CDR2 FQGNSA. The CDR3 runs 16 residues. The sample taken for sequencing was blood, either unsorted or a sorted T cell fraction (not recorded which). The chain combines TRBV7-2 with TRBJ1-3, with D hard to call. The receptor comes from a male donor with ankylosing spondylitis or in good health (not recorded which). As DNA, the CDR3 is TGTGCCAGCAGCAAACGACGGCCCGACTCTGGAAACACCATATATTTT. Its translation is CASSKRRPDSGNTIYF.